The rows below give T cell receptor beta chains drawn from one sample of a study of T cell repertoires in cytomegalovirus infection. Which antigens these TCRs recognize remains unknown. TCRdb reprocessed the reads with MiXCR, giving one entry per CDR3 protein. Here the sample spans some 200,000 distinct CDR3 sequences, 35% to 45% being singletons. This material consisted of CD8+ T cells from cultured PBMCs, taken from culture after CMV antigen stimulation. The source of these receptors is a human donor in good health (CMV status not recorded). Some clones in this sample may be carry-over from other donors' samples. CDR3s include the opening cysteine and the closing phenylalanine or tryptophan. Each record gives: clone size, D gene, J gene, V gene, CDR3 DNA, CDR3 protein. A D gene is named only where the DNA matches it firmly. Clone size appears in some rows only: once, few, many, or a class for an expanded clone.

size: -; D: TRBD1; J: TRBJ2-7; V: TRBV28; DNA: TGTGCCAGCAGTTTCGGACAGGGCCCCTACGAGCAGTACTTC; CDR3: CASSFGQGPYEQYF
size: once; D: TRBD1; J: TRBJ2-5; V: TRBV14; DNA: TGTGCCAGCAGCCCGATAGCCGGGACAGGGAAAGAGACCCAGTACTTC; CDR3: CASSPIAGTGKETQYF
size: -; D: -; J: TRBJ2-7; V: TRBV7-6; DNA: TGTGCCAGCAGCCGGGACGTCGTTAACTACGAGCAGTACTTC; CDR3: CASSRDVVNYEQYF
size: -; D: TRBD2; J: TRBJ2-1; V: TRBV3-1; DNA: TGTGCCAGCAGCCAAGATGGCGGGGGCTACAATGAGCAGTTCTTC; CDR3: CASSQDGGGYNEQFF
size: -; D: -; J: TRBJ1-5; V: TRBV10-3; DNA: TGTGCCATCGGGAGGCAGCCCCAGCATTTT; CDR3: CAIGRQPQHF
size: once; D: -; J: TRBJ1-1; V: TRBV29-1; DNA: TGCAGCGTTCTCGGCAGACTGCCTGAAGCTTTCTTT; CDR3: CSVLGRLPEAFF
size: -; D: TRBD1; J: TRBJ1-3; V: TRBV7-1; DNA: TGTGCCAGCAGGTCTGACGGGACAGGCGCTATGTCCATATATTTT; CDR3: CASRSDGTGAMSIYF
size: few; D: -; J: TRBJ1-1; V: TRBV11-2; DNA: TGTGCCAGCAGCACACGGGGAGCTGAAGCTTTCTTT; CDR3: CASSTRGAEAFF
size: many; D: -; J: TRBJ1-2; V: TRBV7-8; DNA: TGTGCCAGCAGCTTAGGAGGGGAAGGAACCCATCGCTACACCTTC; CDR3: CASSLGGEGTHRYTF
size: few; D: TRBD2; J: TRBJ2-5; V: TRBV7-8; DNA: TGTGCCAGCAGCCAAGCGCGGGGGGGGGAGACCCAGTACTTC; CDR3: CASSQARGGETQYF
size: -; D: -; J: TRBJ2-7; V: TRBV19; DNA: TGTGCCAGTAGTCCCCAGAGCTCCTACGAGCAGTACTTC; CDR3: CASSPQSSYEQYF
size: few; D: TRBD2; J: TRBJ2-1; V: TRBV27; DNA: TGTGCCAGCAGTAGCGGGGGACTACTCTACAATGAGCAGTTCTTC; CDR3: CASSSGGLLYNEQFF